These 3 T cell receptor beta chains share one sample of origin, sequenced in a study of human thymus T cells. Assay used: immunoSEQ multiplex PCR; TCRdb lists only in-frame clones, some missing. This table has about 78,000 clones, around 96% appearing once. From resections taken during corrective heart surgery, the thymus tissue was obtained. Input material: thymus tissue. These receptors were collected from a boy under three years old with a congenital heart defect but otherwise immunologically healthy.

This rearrangement joins TRBV29-1 to TRBJ2-5; 10 bases agree with TRBD2. This CDR3 has 16 amino acids. CDR1 is SQVTM, CDR2 ANQGSEA, per germline. V trimming: 7 bases; J trimming: 5 bases; junction bases outside the gene matches: 16. In DNA form, the CDR3 reads TGCAGCGGTGCCGGGACTAGCGATCCCAGAGGGGAGACCCAGTACTTC. Translation gives CSGAGTSDPRGETQYF.

V usage is TRBV7-2 and J usage is TRBJ2-2; D may be TRBD1 (5 bases). The germline V and J ends were trimmed by 0 bases and 4 bases, with 9 bases remaining between them. This CDR3 is built from 15 residues. CDR1 and CDR2 from the germline V gene are SGHTA and FQGNSA. This CDR3 reads CASSLAQGSTGELFF. The DNA of the CDR3 is TGTGCCAGCAGCTTAGCGCAGGGCTCCACCGGGGAGCTGTTTTTT. The full variable domain, with the rest looked up from reference TRBV7-2 and TRBJ2-2, is GAGVSQSPSNKVTEKGKDVELRCDPISGHTALYWYRQSLGQGLEFLIYFQGNSAPDKSGLPSDRFSAERTGGSVSTLTIQRTQQEDSAVYLCASSLAQGSTGELFFGEGSRLTVL.

The chain employs TRBV4-1 and TRBJ2-5; D is possibly TRBD2 (5 bases). The germline V gene encodes CDR1 MGHRA and CDR2 YSYEKL. The CDR3 consists of 13 residues. V gave up 2 bases and J gave up 5 bases, with 9 bases separating them. The chain's CDR3 is CASSQPLGETQYF. CDR3 sequence (DNA): TGCGCCAGCAGCCAACCACTAGGGGAGACCCAGTACTTC.